This T cell receptor (beta chain) was captured by sequencing in a study of CD8+ T cells in alopecia areata. Looking at the study overall: For the treated group, dosing was oral tofacitinib at 5 to 10 mg twice daily. The protocol delivered tofacitinib for 6 to 18 months, then withdrew it for 6 months.

This clone was seen a handful of times. Samples from alopecia areata patients were lesional scalp punch biopsies and peripheral blood. V lost 6 bases, J lost 8 bases, and 3 bases stayed unmatched. Germline assignment: CDR1 DFQATT and CDR2 SNEGSKA (reference sequence). The CDR3 contains 11 residues. Following RNA extraction, reverse transcription yielded cDNA that acted as the sequencing template. Generated by immunoSEQ multiplex PCR, the TCRdb table keeps only in-frame clones and is missing some. This sample carries 110,000 or so clones, around two fifths of them seen once, and the ten largest clones take 3.1%.

This clonotype originated in a human donor with alopecia areata. The source material was CD4+ T cells sorted from blood. The V gene is TRBV20-1, the J gene TRBJ2-1; 8 bases map to TRBD2. As DNA, the CDR3 is TGCAGTGCGGGACTAGAGCATGAGCAGTTCTTC. Translated, it gives CSAGLEHEQFF.